The rows below give T cell receptor beta chains drawn from one sample of a study of control samples from healthy donors and cancer patients. TCRdb's table, derived via immunoSEQ multiplex PCR, lists solely in-frame clones and lacks some. This sample has tens of thousands of clones, with about 88% found just once. The sample was blood. The receptors shown here come from a woman aged 70-85 years in good health. CDR3s include the opening cysteine and the closing phenylalanine or tryptophan. The D gene is left open where the match is weak. Size values are once, few and many counts, or a class for expanded clones, and some rows have none.

D gene,J gene,V gene,clone size,CDR3 DNA,CDR3 protein
-,TRBJ1-2,TRBV2,-,TGTGCCAGCATGACAGCCTTTCTCGATGGCTACACCTTC,CASMTAFLDGYTF
-,TRBJ2-5,TRBV7-2,once,TGTGCCAGCAGCTTAGGGTACAAAGAGACCCAGTACTTC,CASSLGYKETQYF
-,TRBJ1-2,TRBV6-5,-,TGTGCCAGCAGTTACTCGTCTTCCCCGACGGCCGGCTACACCTTC,CASSYSSSPTAGYTF
-,TRBJ2-1,TRBV4-2,-,TGTGCCAGCAGCCAAGAGGCGGCTAGCTCCTACAATGAGCAGTTCTTC,CASSQEAASSYNEQFF
-,TRBJ2-1,TRBV27,-,TGTGCCAGCAGTTCCCCTTCACAACAGATAACAACCTACAATGAGCAGTTCTTC,CASSSPSQQITTYNEQFF
-,TRBJ2-1,TRBV13,-,TGTGCCAGCAGCCTACCCTACGGGAGCAATGAGCAGTTCTTC,CASSLPYGSNEQFF
TRBD1,TRBJ1-2,TRBV5-1,-,TGCGCCAGCAGCTTGGAGGACAGGGCGCATGGCTACACCTTC,CASSLEDRAHGYTF
-,TRBJ1-1,TRBV18,-,TGTGCCAGCTCACCTCAAGAGGTCTCGATGGGGACTGAAGCTTTCTTT,CASSPQEVSMGTEAFF
-,TRBJ2-1,TRBV5-1,-,TGCGCCAGCAGCTTGGACGGCACTAACTACAATGAGCAGTTCTTC,CASSLDGTNYNEQFF
-,TRBJ2-1,TRBV5-5,-,TGTGCCAGCAGCTTGAGTGGGCACCGGGACTCGTTTAGCTCCTACAATGAGCAGTTCTTC,CASSLSGHRDSFSSYNEQFF
TRBD1,TRBJ1-2,TRBV7-2,-,TGTGCCAGCAGCTTAGTAGTGGGGACAGGGAAGGATGGCTACACCTTC,CASSLVVGTGKDGYTF
TRBD1,TRBJ1-1,TRBV6-5,-,TGTGCCAGCAATACGAGACCAGGGGGGAACACTGAAGCTTTCTTT,CASNTRPGGNTEAFF
-,TRBJ1-1,TRBV15,-,TGTGCCACCTCAACCGAACCGAACACTGAAGCTTTCTTT,CATSTEPNTEAFF
-,TRBJ1-6,TRBV7-2,-,TGTGCCAGCACCTCGGGACTTCTAAGGAATTCACCCCTCCACTTT,CASTSGLLRNSPLHF
-,TRBJ2-1,TRBV5-4,once,TGTGCCAGCAGCCCCACAGTACCGGATGAGCAGTTCTTC,CASSPTVPDEQFF
-,TRBJ2-1,TRBV7-8,-,TGTGCCAGCAGCTTAATCGGGAGCTCCTACAATGAGCAGTTCTTC,CASSLIGSSYNEQFF
-,TRBJ1-5,TRBV7-7,few,TGTGCTAGCAGCTCCCTTCGAGGGTGGTTGGGTCAGCCCCAGCATTTT,CASSSLRGWLGQPQHF
-,TRBJ2-2,TRBV3-1/TRBV3-2,few,TGTGCCAGCAGCCAAGGGGGAAACCTCGGGGAGCTGTTTTTT,CASSQGGNLGELFF
-,TRBJ1-4,TRBV7-9,-,TGTGCCAGCAGTCGCCCGGAGGTGAATGAAAAACTGTTTTTT,CASSRPEVNEKLFF
-,TRBJ2-2,TRBV24-1,-,TGTGCCACCAGTGATACCGGGGAGCTGTTTTTT,CATSDTGELFF
TRBD2,TRBJ2-1,TRBV3-1/TRBV3-2,-,TGTGCCAGCAGACCGAGCGGGGGGGCCTACAATGAGCAGTTCTTC,CASRPSGGAYNEQFF
-,TRBJ1-2,TRBV9,-,TGTGCCAGCAGCCCAGCGGAGGTGGGTGGCTACACCTTC,CASSPAEVGGYTF
TRBD1,TRBJ2-1,TRBV5-6,-,TGTGCCAGCAGCCCACAGGGGGCGGATGAGCAGTTCTTC,CASSPQGADEQFF
-,TRBJ2-5,TRBV5-6,-,TGTGCCAGCAGTTTTGGTACCTCAGAGACCCAGTACTTC,CASSFGTSETQYF
-,TRBJ2-5,TRBV11-2,-,TGTGCCAGCAGTCCAGTACTGCGCTTCCAAGAGACCCAGTACTTC,CASSPVLRFQETQYF
TRBD2,TRBJ2-7,TRBV5-4,-,TGTGCCAGCAGCCCCGGTGGAGCGGGAGTTAGTGAGCAGTACTTC,CASSPGGAGVSEQYF
-,TRBJ2-7,TRBV6-2/TRBV6-3,-,TGTGCCAGCACCCCTGGGGTTATCTACTACGAGCAGTACTTC,CASTPGVIYYEQYF
-,TRBJ1-2,TRBV3-1/TRBV3-2,-,TGTGCCAGCAGCCCGAGCGAGAGTCTTTCCGGGGGCTACACCTTC,CASSPSESLSGGYTF
TRBD1,TRBJ2-7,TRBV5-1,-,TGCGCCAGCAGCCGACAGGGGGTCTACGAGCAGTACTTC,CASSRQGVYEQYF
-,TRBJ1-2,TRBV18,-,TGTGCCAGCTCACCAGGAGACCAGCGCTACACCTTC,CASSPGDQRYTF
-,TRBJ1-2,TRBV9,-,TGTGCCAGCAGCGTAGCTAACTATGGCTACACCTTC,CASSVANYGYTF
TRBD2,TRBJ2-1,TRBV5-5,-,TGTGCCAGCAGCATAATTCCGGGACTAGCTGCTGAGCAGTTCTTC,CASSIIPGLAAEQFF
-,TRBJ2-1,TRBV6-5,-,TGTGCCAGCGCCGGGACTTACTACAATGAGCAGTTCTTC,CASAGTYYNEQFF
-,TRBJ2-1,TRBV10-3,-,TGTGCCATCAGCTCCGACAATGAGCAGTTCTTC,CAISSDNEQFF
TRBD1,TRBJ1-1,TRBV19,few,TGTGCCAGTAGTAATCACAGGGGTAAGAACACTGAAGCTTTCTTT,CASSNHRGKNTEAFF
-,TRBJ1-2,TRBV7-3,-,TGTGCCAGCAGCTTAAGGGGCAGCGTTTCGGCTGATGGCTACACCTTC,CASSLRGSVSADGYTF
-,TRBJ2-3,TRBV7-8,-,TGTGCCAGCAGACCCGGACCCACAGATACGCAGTATTTT,CASRPGPTDTQYF
-,TRBJ1-1,TRBV3-1/TRBV3-2,few,TGTGCCAGCAGCCAAGATAATCGCAAAGGGGGTGAAGCTTTCTTT,CASSQDNRKGGEAFF
-,TRBJ1-4,TRBV27,-,TGTGCCAGCAGTTTATCGGACTTGGGAGGGGTTAATATCGCTAATGAAAAACTGTTTTTT,CASSLSDLGGVNIANEKLFF
-,TRBJ1-3,TRBV4-2,-,TGTGCCAGCAGCCCCTCCCGGACAGTCCGAAACACCATATATTTT,CASSPSRTVRNTIYF
-,TRBJ2-7,TRBV18,-,TGTGCCAGCTCACCACCAAGCAGGGATGACGAGCAGTACTTC,CASSPPSRDDEQYF
-,TRBJ2-2,TRBV19,-,TGTGCCAGTAGTGCCCACGCCCTCACCGGGGAGCTGTTTTTT,CASSAHALTGELFF
-,TRBJ1-6,TRBV15,-,TGTGCCACCAGCAGAGATACCTATTTGGCCCTCCACTTT,CATSRDTYLALHF
-,TRBJ1-2,TRBV4-3,-,TGCGCCAGCAGCCAAGTAGCTACGGCGAGTTATGGCTACACCTTC,CASSQVATASYGYTF
-,TRBJ1-1,TRBV29-1,-,TGCAGCGTTTATAGCTTAAGTAACACTGAAGCTTTCTTT,CSVYSLSNTEAFF
-,TRBJ2-1,TRBV5-1,-,TGCGCCAGCAGCTTCGAGGGGTTCGGTAATGAGCAGTTCTTC,CASSFEGFGNEQFF
TRBD2,TRBJ2-1,TRBV19,-,TGTGCCAGTAGTATAGGGACTAGCGGGGGTTACAATGAGCAGTTCTTC,CASSIGTSGGYNEQFF
-,TRBJ1-4,TRBV19,-,TGTGCCAGTAGCCCAGCTGCAACTAATGAAAAACTGTTTTTT,CASSPAATNEKLFF
-,TRBJ1-1,TRBV6-2/TRBV6-3,-,TGTGCCAGCAGCGAAATAGGGCTGAACACTGAAGCTTTCTTT,CASSEIGLNTEAFF
TRBD1,TRBJ2-1,TRBV7-8,-,TGTGCCAGCAGCTCCTGGACAGGGGGTGAGCAGTTCTTC,CASSSWTGGEQFF
-,TRBJ2-1,TRBV27,-,TGTGCCAGCAGTTTGGACGGTCGTGGGACGAATGAGCAGTTCTTC,CASSLDGRGTNEQFF